The rows below give T cell receptor beta chains drawn from one sample of a study of CD8+CD57+ T cells in acquired aplastic anemia. Using its own MiXCR run on the reads, TCRdb lists one record per CDR3 protein. The sample records some 210,000 distinct CDR3 sequences, about 59% being singletons. The material sequenced was sorted CD4+, CD8+, or CD8+CD57+ T cells (not recorded which) from PBMCs. These receptor sequences come from a human donor in good health. Each CDR3 is given with its conserved first and last residue. The D gene is left open where the match is weak. Rows may omit the clone size; those that give it use once, few, many or a size class.

14	.	.	TRBV2	TRBJ1-4	CATVEGTANEKLFF	TGTGCCACCGTCGAGGGGACGGCTAATGAAAAACTGTTTTTT
10	.	.	TRBV29-1	TRBJ1-2	CSVEGSGYTF	TGCAGCGTTGAAGGTTCTGGCTACACCTTC
14	.	.	TRBV5-1	TRBJ1-2	CTSSLESVLYGYTF	TGCACCAGCAGCTTGGAATCGGTGTTGTATGGCTACACCTTC
17	TRBD2	.	TRBV2	TRBJ2-5	CASSPTSGGATQETQYF	TGTGCCAGCAGTCCGACTAGCGGGGGGGCCACCCAAGAGACCCAGTACTTC
14	.	.	TRBV3-1	TRBJ1-3	CASSQGQRGNTIYF	TGTGCCAGCAGCCAGGGTCAGCGGGGAAACACCATATATTTT
12	.	many	TRBV10-3	TRBJ1-1	CAISESGLEAFF	TGTGCCATCAGTGAGTCCGGGCTTGAAGCTTTCTTT
15	TRBD1	many	TRBV7-2	TRBJ1-3	CASSKTGDSGNTIYF	TGTGCCAGCAGCAAGACAGGGGATTCTGGAAACACCATATATTTT
16	.	many	TRBV15	TRBJ1-3	CATSRTWGDSGNTIYF	TGTGCCACCAGCAGAACTTGGGGGGACTCTGGAAACACCATATATTTT
16	.	.	TRBV5-1	TRBJ1-1	CASSQDYGGVNTEAFF	TGCGCCAGCAGTCAGGACTATGGCGGGGTGAACACTGAAGCTTTCTTT
14	.	.	TRBV9	TRBJ2-7	CASSPEAGTYEQYF	TGTGCCAGCAGCCCAGAGGCGGGGACCTACGAGCAGTACTTC
16	TRBD2	many	TRBV20-1	TRBJ2-3	CSARLIAGGLPDTQYF	TGCAGTGCTAGATTAATAGCGGGGGGGTTACCAGATACGCAGTATTTT
15	TRBD1	many	TRBV19	TRBJ2-1	CASTLGTGAHNEQFF	TGTGCCAGTACCCTAGGGACAGGGGCACACAATGAGCAGTTCTTC
15	.	.	TRBV5-5	TRBJ1-3	CASSQDRLSGNTIYF	TGCGCCAGCAGCCAAGATCGGCTCTCTGGAAACACCATATATTTT
16	TRBD1	.	TRBV15	TRBJ1-1	CATSGRPGQGVTEAFF	TGTGCCACCAGCGGCCGGCCGGGACAGGGTGTAACTGAAGCTTTCTTT
12	.	many	TRBV29-1	TRBJ1-1	CSVGTGGTEAFF	TGCAGCGTCGGCACGGGAGGCACTGAAGCTTTCTTT
13	.	.	TRBV14	TRBJ2-7	CASSQALQTGQYF	TGTGCCAGCAGCCAAGCTCTACAAACGGGGCAGTACTTC
13	.	.	TRBV7-8	TRBJ1-3	CASSSLAGNTIYF	TGTGCCAGCAGCTCTCTAGCGGGAAACACCATATATTTT
12	TRBD1	few	TRBV27	TRBJ1-1	CATRTGGTEAFF	TGTGCCACTAGGACAGGTGGGACTGAAGCTTTCTTT
14	.	many	TRBV7-2	TRBJ2-7	CASSLEGRVYEQYF	TGTGCCAGCAGCTTAGAGGGCAGGGTGTACGAGCAGTACTTC
16	TRBD2	many	TRBV4-3	TRBJ2-1	CASSQGPSGGADEQFF	TGCGCCAGCAGCCAAGGTCCTAGCGGGGGGGCCGATGAGCAGTTCTTC
15	.	.	TRBV9	TRBJ1-1	CASTPGGRMNTEAFF	TGTGCCAGCACCCCGGGGGGTCGGATGAACACTGAAGCTTTCTTT
14	TRBD1	few	TRBV10-3	TRBJ2-5	CAISAGRGRETQYF	TGTGCCATCAGTGCCGGCAGGGGGAGAGAGACCCAGTACTTC
17	.	.	TRBV7-8	TRBJ1-2	CASSLAVVTEANYGYTF	TGTGCCAGCAGCTTAGCGGTTGTAACAGAAGCTAACTATGGCTACACCTTC
17	TRBD1	.	TRBV20-1	TRBJ2-5	CSATDMDRGRGEETQYF	TGCAGTGCTACCGACATGGACAGGGGGCGCGGAGAAGAGACCCAGTACTTC
11	.	.	TRBV2	TRBJ2-1	CASSGAWEQFF	TGTGCCAGCAGTGGGGCGTGGGAGCAGTTCTTC
15	.	.	TRBV12-3/TRBV12-4	TRBJ1-5	CASSSGLSRNQPQHF	TGTGCCAGCAGTTCGGGCCTTTCCCGGAATCAGCCCCAGCATTTT
13	TRBD1	.	TRBV7-9	TRBJ2-7	CASSSDRGWEQYF	TGTGCCAGCAGCTCGGACAGGGGTTGGGAGCAGTACTTC
15	.	once	TRBV24-1	TRBJ2-5	CATSSRDTPQETQYF	TGTGCCACAAGCAGTAGGGACACACCCCAAGAGACCCAGTACTTC
14	TRBD2	.	TRBV11-3	TRBJ2-3	CASKLAGDTDTQYF	TGTGCCAGTAAGCTAGCGGGGGACACAGATACGCAGTATTTT
18	TRBD2	many	TRBV11-2	TRBJ2-7	CASSSPGLAGVVGDEQYF	TGTGCCAGCAGCTCTCCGGGACTAGCGGGAGTTGTCGGCGACGAGCAGTACTTC
14	TRBD2	.	TRBV10-2	TRBJ2-7	CASSESTSTYEQYF	TGCGCCAGCAGTGAGTCGACTAGCACCTACGAGCAGTACTTC
16	TRBD1	once	TRBV10-3	TRBJ1-6	CAISESDRGNNSPLHF	TGTGCCATCAGTGAGTCAGACAGGGGGAATAATTCACCCCTCCACTTT
18	.	.	TRBV10-3	TRBJ1-2	CAISEEGIGDPQNYGYTF	TGCGCCATCAGTGAGGAAGGGATTGGGGACCCCCAAAACTATGGCTACACCTTC
13	.	.	TRBV2	TRBJ2-7	CASSPLGPWEQYF	TGTGCCAGCAGTCCTCTGGGACCATGGGAGCAGTACTTC
13	.	.	TRBV7-9	TRBJ1-6	CASSLDFSSPLHF	TGTGCCAGCAGCTTAGATTTCTCTTCACCCCTCCACTTT
13	TRBD1	few	TRBV10-3	TRBJ1-5	CAISGDRDQPQHF	TGTGCCATCAGTGGCGACAGGGATCAGCCCCAGCATTTT
16	TRBD1	.	TRBV19	TRBJ1-1	CASSPGQGNGNTEAFF	TGTGCCAGTAGTCCAGGACAGGGTAATGGGAACACTGAAGCTTTCTTT
14	.	.	TRBV5-1	TRBJ1-1	CASSFGTMNTEAFF	TGCGCCAGCAGCTTCGGGACTATGAACACTGAAGCTTTCTTT
15	.	.	TRBV7-9	TRBJ1-6	CASSGSGAYNSPLHF	TGTGCCAGCAGCGGGTCGGGGGCCTATAATTCACCCCTCCACTTT
12	.	many	TRBV29-1	TRBJ1-5	CSVGGHNQPQHF	TGCAGCGTTGGGGGGCACAATCAGCCCCAGCATTTT
13	.	many	TRBV19	TRBJ1-2	CASSIDSSYGYTF	TGTGCCAGTAGTATTGACAGCTCGTATGGCTACACCTTC
16	.	.	TRBV9	TRBJ2-7	CASSVDSLTGRSEQYF	TGTGCCAGCAGCGTAGATTCCCTGACAGGGAGGAGCGAGCAGTACTTC
16	TRBD2	many	TRBV7-3	TRBJ2-7	CASSLTRLAGTYEQYF	TGTGCCAGCAGCTTAACCAGACTAGCGGGAACCTACGAGCAGTACTTC
11	.	few	TRBV20-1	TRBJ2-5	CSATGQETQYF	TGCAGTGCTACAGGGCAAGAGACCCAGTACTTC
15	TRBD1	.	TRBV19	TRBJ2-7	CASSIEDRGGAEQYF	TGTGCCAGTAGTATAGAAGACAGGGGAGGCGCCGAGCAGTACTTC
12	TRBD2	.	TRBV20-1	TRBJ2-5	CSAKGLAETQYF	TGCAGTGCTAAGGGACTAGCGGAGACCCAGTACTTC
15	.	.	TRBV19	TRBJ2-2	CASSNGTMNTGELFF	TGTGCCAGTAGTAACGGGACAATGAACACCGGGGAGCTGTTTTTT
17	TRBD1	.	TRBV9	TRBJ1-6	CASSVGRGTGERSPLHF	TGTGCCAGCAGCGTAGGGAGGGGGACAGGGGAACGCTCACCCCTCCACTTT
14	.	.	TRBV10-3	TRBJ2-7	CAISGGAPAYEQYF	TGTGCCATCAGCGGTGGTGCTCCAGCCTACGAGCAGTACTTC
15	.	.	TRBV10-2	TRBJ2-1	CASRTLGHGYNEQFF	TGCGCCAGCAGGACTCTGGGACACGGCTACAATGAGCAGTTCTTC
13	.	.	TRBV20-1	TRBJ2-3	CSAARTGTDTQYF	TGCAGTGCGGCTCGGACAGGCACAGATACGCAGTATTTT
13	TRBD1	many	TRBV30	TRBJ2-7	CAWSRDSSYEQYF	TGTGCCTGGAGCCGGGACAGCTCCTACGAGCAGTACTTC
12	.	once	TRBV20-1	TRBJ1-1	CSAINAGLEAFF	TGCAGTGCTATAAACGCGGGCCTAGAAGCTTTCTTT
14	.	.	TRBV7-8	TRBJ2-7	CASRGPGRTYEQYF	TGTGCCAGCAGGGGACCCGGACGGACGTACGAGCAGTACTTC
13	.	.	TRBV5-1	TRBJ2-6	CASSPPGVGPEAF	TGCGCCAGCAGCCCCCCCGGGGTTGGGCCTGAAGCTTTC